This T cell receptor beta chain stems from a study of T cells in Graves' hyperthyroidism and ophthalmopathy. It was RNA transcripts that yielded the amplified TCR beta CDR3 regions. The study used the HTBI primer set for a first-round RT-PCR of the TCR CDR3. MiXCR, applied by TCRdb to the multiplex PCR reads, yields one record per CDR3 protein. This table has a few hundred thousand distinct CDR3 sequences, just over 14% appearing once. Hyperthyroidism had been newly diagnosed in patients aged 18 to 65, and its duration was under 2 months. The sequence came from a woman between 35 and 50 years old with Graves' hyperthyroidism that later progressed to Graves' ophthalmopathy. The sequencing sample was made of blood.

This CDR3 reads CASCSFDTGELFF. The CDR3 coding sequence is TGTGCCAGCTGCTCCTTCGACACCGGGGAGCTGTTTTTT. The chain combines TRBV7-9 with TRBJ2-2, with D unclear. The V end was cut by 8 bases, the J end by 3 bases, with 10 bases between. There are 13 residues in the CDR3. CDR1 SEHNR and CDR2 FQNEAQ come from the germline V gene (reference sequence).